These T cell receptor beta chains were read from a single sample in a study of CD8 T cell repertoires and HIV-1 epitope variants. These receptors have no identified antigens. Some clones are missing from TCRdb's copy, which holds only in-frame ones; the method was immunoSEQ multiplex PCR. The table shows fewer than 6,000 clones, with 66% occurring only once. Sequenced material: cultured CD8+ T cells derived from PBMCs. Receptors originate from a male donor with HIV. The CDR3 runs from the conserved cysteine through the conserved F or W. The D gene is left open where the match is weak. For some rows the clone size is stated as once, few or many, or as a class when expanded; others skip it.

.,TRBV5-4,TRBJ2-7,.,TGTGCCAGCAGCTTGGCCATCCAGGGTTCCTCCTACGAGCAGTACTTC,CASSLAIQGSSYEQYF
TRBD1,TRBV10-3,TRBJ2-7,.,TGTGCCCACCAGGAAGGAGGGACAGGGGCGCCGGGGGACGAGCAGTACTTC,CAHQEGGTGAPGDEQYF
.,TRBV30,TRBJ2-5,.,TGTGCCTGGAGTACAACACCCGGGATACAAGAGACCCAGTACTTC,CAWSTTPGIQETQYF
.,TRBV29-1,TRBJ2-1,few,TGCAGCGTTGAAGATGTTTTCGGGGGTGCGTCCTACAATGAGCAGTTCTTC,CSVEDVFGGASYNEQFF
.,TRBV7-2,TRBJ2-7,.,TGTGCCAGCAGCCCCCGCCAGGCCACCTACGAGCAGTACTTC,CASSPRQATYEQYF
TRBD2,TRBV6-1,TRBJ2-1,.,TGTGCCAGCGCCGGACTAGCGGACGTCTACAATGAGCAGTTCTTC,CASAGLADVYNEQFF
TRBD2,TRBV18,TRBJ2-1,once,TGTGCCAGCTCACCACAAAGCGGGAGAATCTATGAGCAGTTCTTC,CASSPQSGRIYEQFF
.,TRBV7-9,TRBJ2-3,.,TGTGCCAGCAGTTCTCTAAAGCGGAGCACAGATACGCAGTATTTT,CASSSLKRSTDTQYF
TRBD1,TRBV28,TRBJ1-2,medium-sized,TGTGCCAGCACCCCCGGGGACAGGGGACCCTACGGCTATGGCTACACCTTC,CASTPGDRGPYGYGYTF
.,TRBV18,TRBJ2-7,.,TGTGCCAGCTCACCAGATGGGCGTTCCGAGCAGTACTTC,CASSPDGRSEQYF
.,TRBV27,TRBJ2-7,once,TGTGCCAGCAGTTTTAGGGGGGCGAACGAGCAGTACTTC,CASSFRGANEQYF
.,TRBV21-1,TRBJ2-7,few,TGTGCCAGCAGCAAAGATAGCGGGGGAACCTACGAGCAGTACTTC,CASSKDSGGTYEQYF
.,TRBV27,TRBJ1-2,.,TGTGCCAGCAGTTTACGGGGAGCTAACTATGGCTACACCTTC,CASSLRGANYGYTF
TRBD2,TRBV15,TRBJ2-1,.,TGTGCCACCAGAAGACAACCGGGACTAGCACAAAACAATGAGCAGTTCTTC,CATRRQPGLAQNNEQFF
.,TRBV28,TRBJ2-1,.,TGTGCCAGCAGTTTATACGAGGATGAGCAGTTCTTC,CASSLYEDEQFF
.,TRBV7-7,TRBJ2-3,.,TGTGCCAGCAGCACCGGGCACAGGACAGATACGCAGTATTTT,CASSTGHRTDTQYF
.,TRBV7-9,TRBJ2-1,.,TGTGCCAGCAGCTTGGTTTTGGATGGAGAGCAGTTCTTC,CASSLVLDGEQFF
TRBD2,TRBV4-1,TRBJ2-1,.,TGCGCCAGCAGCCAAGACCTAGCGGGGGGGCACGACAATGAGCAGTTCTTC,CASSQDLAGGHDNEQFF
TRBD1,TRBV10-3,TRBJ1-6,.,TGTGCCATCAGTGACCGGGCAGAAGGACAGGGGAATTCACCCCTCCACTTT,CAISDRAEGQGNSPLHF
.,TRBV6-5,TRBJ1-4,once,TGTGCCAGCAGACCGGGGGGTGCAACTAATGAAAAACTGTTTTTT,CASRPGGATNEKLFF
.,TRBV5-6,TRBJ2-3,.,TGTGCCAGCAGCCAGGCTTTCACAGATACGCAGTATTTT,CASSQAFTDTQYF
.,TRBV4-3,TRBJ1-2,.,TGCGCCAGCAGCCAAGATGGGACCTATGGCTACACCTTC,CASSQDGTYGYTF
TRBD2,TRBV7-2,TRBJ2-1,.,TGTGCCAGCAGCTTTAACGGGGAGGGTGAGCAGTTCTTC,CASSFNGEGEQFF
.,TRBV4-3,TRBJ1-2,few,TGCGCCAGCAGCCAAGATCAGCGGGGGCCATACTATGGCTACACCTTC,CASSQDQRGPYYGYTF
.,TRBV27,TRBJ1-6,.,TGTGCCAGCAGTTTGGGGGGGAATTCACCCCTCCACTTT,CASSLGGNSPLHF
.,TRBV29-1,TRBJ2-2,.,TGCAGCGTTGATACGAACACCGGGGAGCTGTTTTTT,CSVDTNTGELFF
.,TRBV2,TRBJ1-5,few,TGTGCCAGCAGTGAGAGGGCTAATCAGCCCCAGCATTTT,CASSERANQPQHF
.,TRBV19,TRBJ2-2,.,TGTGCCAGTAGTATAGGTGACACCGGGGAGCTGTTTTTT,CASSIGDTGELFF
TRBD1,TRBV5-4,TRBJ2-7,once,TGTGCCAGCAGCTTGGCGGACAGGGTGAACGAGCAGTACTTC,CASSLADRVNEQYF
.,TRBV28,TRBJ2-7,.,TGTGCCAGCAGTCACCTGGACAGCTACGAGCAGTACTTC,CASSHLDSYEQYF
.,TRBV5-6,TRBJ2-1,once,TGTGCCAGCAGCCCCTTAAGCCGGGAGCAGTTCTTC,CASSPLSREQFF
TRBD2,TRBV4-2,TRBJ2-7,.,TGTGCCAGCAGCCAAGATCGCGGGGGGGCCAGTCCGTCCTACGAGCAGTACTTC,CASSQDRGGASPSYEQYF
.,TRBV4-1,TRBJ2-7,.,TGCGCCAGCAGCCAAGTTGGGGCGTTGGACGAGCAGTACTTC,CASSQVGALDEQYF
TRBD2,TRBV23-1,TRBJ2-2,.,TGCGCCAGCAGTCAAGGGACTAGCGGGAGGATTGGCCGGGAGCTGTTTTTT,CASSQGTSGRIGRELFF
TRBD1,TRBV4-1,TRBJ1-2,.,TGCGCCAGCAGCCTCACAGGGGGGCAGGAGGGCTACACCTTC,CASSLTGGQEGYTF
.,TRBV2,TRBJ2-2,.,TGTGCCAGCAGTGACTACAAGGCAGGGGGGGACACCGGGGAGCTGTTTTTT,CASSDYKAGGDTGELFF
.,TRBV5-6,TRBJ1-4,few,TGTGCCAGCAGCTTGGAAAGGGCTGGAGAAAAACTGTTTTTT,CASSLERAGEKLFF
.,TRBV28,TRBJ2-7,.,TGTGCCAGCAGTTCGGGACTTCATTACTACGAGCAGTACTTC,CASSSGLHYYEQYF
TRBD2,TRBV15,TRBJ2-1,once,TGTGCCACCAGCATTCTAGCGGGGGGGCGGGATGAGCAGTTCTTC,CATSILAGGRDEQFF
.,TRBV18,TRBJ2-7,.,TGTGCCAGCTCACCACCTACAGGATTCTCCTACGAGCAGTACTTC,CASSPPTGFSYEQYF
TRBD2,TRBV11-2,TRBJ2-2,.,TGTGCCAGCAGCTTAGTCGGCGGGAGCAACACCGGGGAGCTGTTTTTT,CASSLVGGSNTGELFF
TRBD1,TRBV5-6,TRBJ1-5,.,TGTGCCAGCAGCCCGGGACAGGGGTTGAATCAGCCCCAGCATTTT,CASSPGQGLNQPQHF
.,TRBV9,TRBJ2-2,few,TGTGCCAGCTCGGAAGGGTTCTGGAACACCGGGGAGCTGTTTTTT,CASSEGFWNTGELFF
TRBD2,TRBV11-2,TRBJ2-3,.,TGTGCCAGCAGCTTAGCGGGAGGGGCAGATACGCAGTATTTT,CASSLAGGADTQYF
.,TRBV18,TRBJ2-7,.,TGTGCCAGCTCACCAGGGGGTTTTTCCTACGAGCAGTACTTC,CASSPGGFSYEQYF
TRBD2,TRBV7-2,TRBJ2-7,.,TGTGCCAGCAGCTTAGGGAGGACTAGCGGCTCTAGCTCCTACGAGCAGTACTTC,CASSLGRTSGSSSYEQYF
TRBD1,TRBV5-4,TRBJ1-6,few,TGTGCCAGCAGACGGACAGGGGCAAATTCACCCCTCCACTTT,CASRRTGANSPLHF
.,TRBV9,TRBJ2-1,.,TGTGCCAGCAGCGTAGAGGCAGTAACCTACAATGAGCAGTTCTTC,CASSVEAVTYNEQFF